These 24 T cell receptor beta chains were sequenced from one sample in a study of identical twins. Using its own MiXCR run on the 5' RACE reads, TCRdb lists one record per CDR3 protein. The table shows about 1.7 million distinct CDR3 sequences, with about 32% occurring only once. The sequenced sample consisted of cord blood. These receptors were taken from a newborn girl in good health.

The sample holds one count of this clonotype. The chain combines TRBV10-2 with TRBJ2-3; 10 nucleotides line up with TRBD2. The CDR3 loop spans 15 amino acids. Germline CDR1 reads WSHSY; CDR2 reads SAAADI. V was clipped by 0 bases and J by 3 bases; unmatched bases: 0. CDR3 sequence reads: CASSESGLATDTQYF. The DNA for the CDR3 is TGCGCCAGCAGTGAGTCGGGACTAGCGACAGATACGCAGTATTTT.

The sample holds a few counts of this clonotype. J is TRBJ1-2 and V is TRBV28; 8 bases are a match to TRBD1. CDR1 and CDR2 from the germline V gene are MDHEN and SYDVKM. The V segment lost 3 bases and the J segment 8 bases; nucleotides outside the gene matches: 5. The CDR3 sequence is 13 residues long. The chain's CDR3 is CASSFGAGGGYTF. The CDR3, as DNA: TGTGCCAGCAGTTTTGGGGCAGGGGGCGGCTACACCTTC.

The chain combines TRBV6-6 with TRBJ1-2, with D perhaps matching TRBD1 (6 bases). CDR1 MNHNY and CDR2 SVGAGI come from the germline V gene (reference sequence). The CDR3 length is 14 residues. The V gene lost 5 bases and the J gene lost 4 bases, with 14 bases spanning the gap. CDR3 in DNA: TGTGCCAGCAGTCCCGCGGGGGCCGCCTATGGCTACACCTTC. Its protein product is CASSPAGAAYGYTF.

This clonotype occurred a few times. The chain employs TRBV11-3 and TRBJ2-7, with 7 nucleotides matching TRBD2. Germline values: CDR1 SGHNT, CDR2 YENEEA. CDR3 length: 14 residues. The trim removed 2 bases at V and 2 bases at J, leaving 3 bases unmatched. The CDR3 nucleotides read TGTGCCAGCAGCTTAAAGGGAGGGACCTACGAGCAGTACTTC. This encodes CASSLKGGTYEQYF.

The chain has TRBV7-2 and TRBJ1-2; 9 nucleotides line up with TRBD1. V dropped 3 bases and J dropped 3; count of bases not matched to a gene: 5. The CDR3 has 15 residues. Germline loops: CDR1 SGHTA, CDR2 FQGNSA. In DNA, the CDR3 is TGTGCCAGCAGCTTTACCAGGACAGGGGACTATGGCTACACCTTC. Protein: CASSFTRTGDYGYTF.

This clonotype was seen only a few times. The V and J genes are TRBV24-1 and TRBJ2-2; TRBD1 is a possible D gene (5 bases). The CDR3 covers 15 residues. The germline V gene encodes CDR1 KGHDR and CDR2 SFDVKD. Trimming left V 4 bases short and J 2 bases short, with 10 bases between. For the CDR3, the DNA is TGTGCCACCAGTGAGGACACCCTAAACACCGGGGAGCTGTTTTTT. As protein: CATSEDTLNTGELFF.

The J gene is TRBJ2-7, the V gene TRBV2; 11 nucleotides align to TRBD2. Germline loops: CDR1 SNHLY, CDR2 FYNNEI. After removal of 0 bases from V and 2 bases from J, the junction contained 0 bases not matched to a gene. The CDR3 sequence is 15 residues long. CDR3 nucleotide sequence: TGTGCCAGCAGTGAAGCGACTAGCGGGGCCTACGAGCAGTACTTC. Amino acids: CASSEATSGAYEQYF.

V usage is TRBV6-2 or TRBV6-3 and J usage is TRBJ2-7; the D gene is possibly TRBD1 (5 bases). V shed 8 bases and J shed 6 bases, with 14 bases lying between them. The germline V gene encodes CDR1 MNHEY and CDR2 SVGEGT. The CDR3 is 12 amino acids. CDR3 residues: CASGIQALEQYF. In nucleotides, the CDR3 is TGTGCCAGCGGAATACAGGCCCTCGAGCAGTACTTC.

The chain couples TRBV28 to TRBJ2-7; 8 bases map to TRBD1. CDR3 size: 16 residues. V lost 3 bases and J lost 4; bases outside the gene matches: 11. Germline values: CDR1 MDHEN, CDR2 SYDVKM. The DNA for the CDR3 is TGTGCCAGCAGTTTTTCCCCCTCGACAGGGGTGTACGAGCAGTACTTC. Amino acids: CASSFSPSTGVYEQYF.

The V call is TRBV20-1, the J call TRBJ2-4, with 7 bases matching TRBD2. The tail of the sequence fits TRBJ2-7 better, so the J call may be wrong. The CDR3 has 14 amino acids. Germline V CDR1 and CDR2: DFQATT, SNEGSKA (reference sequence). CDR3 coding DNA: TGCAGTACTCCATCAGGGACTACGTCCTACGAGCAGTACTTC. The encoded protein is CSTPSGTTSYEQYF.

A few counts support this clonotype. The V call is TRBV9, the J call TRBJ2-1; the match to TRBD2 covers 12 bases. The CDR3 has 19 amino acids. Germline CDR1 and CDR2: SGDLS and YYNGEE. J lost 3 bases, V lost 1 base, and 11 bases had no gene match. The DNA of the CDR3 is TGTGCCAGCAGCGTACCACTTACTAGCGGGAGGCAGATCTACAATGAGCAGTTCTTC. Translating it yields CASSVPLTSGRQIYNEQFF.

This clonotype was counted a few times. V is TRBV12-3 or TRBV12-4 and J is TRBJ1-1, with unresolved D. The CDR3 runs 13 residues. The germline V and J ends were trimmed by 4 bases and 1 base, with 7 bases remaining between them. Written as DNA, the CDR3 is TGTGCCAGCAGTTCCAGGCCGAACACTGAAGCTTTCTTT. Translating gives CASSSRPNTEAFF.

There are a few counts of this clonotype. V is TRBV7-2 and J is TRBJ2-7; 7 bases are shared with TRBD2. The CDR3 extends over 15 amino acids. V was pared by 0 bases and J by 3 bases, with 5 bases of the junction left unmatched. Germline lookup yields CDR1 SGHTA and CDR2 FQGNSA. DNA for the CDR3: TGTGCCAGCAGCTTAGCGGCTAGCGGCCGCTACGAGCAGTACTTC. The encoded protein is CASSLAASGRYEQYF.

The chain couples TRBV20-1 to TRBJ1-4; 7 bases fit TRBD1. With V trimmed by 2 bases and J by 10 bases, 4 bases remained unmatched. The CDR3 has 12 residues. CDR1 DFQATT and CDR2 SNEGSKA come from the germline V gene (reference sequence). This CDR3 reads CSARLAGGKLFF. The CDR3 DNA reads as TGCAGTGCTAGACTGGCAGGGGGAAAACTGTTTTTT.

The chain couples TRBV20-1 to TRBJ2-7; 7 bases are a match to TRBD1. The CDR3 is made up of 13 amino acids. Trimming removed 2 bases from V and 7 bases from J; junction bases left unmatched: 8. Per germline, CDR1 DFQATT and CDR2 SNEGSKA (reference sequence). The CDR3 region is CSARPTGRNEQYF. For the CDR3, the DNA is TGCAGTGCTAGACCGACAGGGCGGAATGAGCAGTACTTC.

As concerns this clonotype: The junction differs from germline at one of its ends, possibly a read error. The chain employs TRBV12-3 or TRBV12-4 and TRBJ2-3; D not resolved. This CDR3 contains 12 residues. The CDR3 DNA follows: TGTACCAGCAGCTCCGGGCCCGATACGCAGTATTTT. Its translation is CTSSSGPDTQYF.

The V gene is TRBV20-1, the J gene TRBJ1-5; possible D gene TRBD1, 5 bases. The germline gives CDR1 DFQATT, CDR2 SNEGSKA (reference sequence). The CDR3 totals 14 residues. Trimming cost V 3 bases and J 0 bases, with 9 bases left between them. Here the CDR3 DNA reads TGCAGTGCTAGGACCAGGGATAGCAATCAGCCCCAGCATTTT. Translating gives CSARTRDSNQPQHF.

In its sample, this clonotype was seen once. The rearrangement joins TRBV24-1 to TRBJ2-1; D gene unclear. The V end lost 5 bases, the J end lost 8 bases, and 6 bases lay between the germline ends. This CDR3 comprises 11 residues. From germline, CDR1 is KGHDR and CDR2 SFDVKD. The CDR3 nucleotides are TGTGCCACCAGTGGTTCCTATGAGCAGTTCTTC. This translates into CATSGSYEQFF.

This clonotype was seen a handful of times. This chain links TRBV11-2 with TRBJ2-4; D uncertain. The better agreement between TRBJ2-7 and the DNA end casts doubt on the J call. The CDR3 has 16 amino acids. CDR1 is SGHAT, CDR2 FQNNGV, per germline. The CDR3: CASSLSSVGSPIEQYF. CDR3 nucleotide sequence: TGTGCCAGCAGCTTGTCTTCGGTGGGCTCCCCGATCGAGCAGTACTTC.

A few counts support this clonotype. V usage is TRBV2 and J usage is TRBJ2-7; the D is unclear. From germline, CDR1 is SNHLY and CDR2 FYNNEI. This CDR3 region has 15 residues. Deletions cut 3 bases from V and 1 base from J, with 13 bases between. The DNA for the CDR3 is TGTGCCAGCAGTGACCCACTGGACGGATCCTACGAGCAGTACTTC. This gives the protein CASSDPLDGSYEQYF.

The gene calls are TRBV7-8 and TRBJ2-7, with 12 bases aligning to TRBD2. Germline trimming cut 0 bases from V and 2 bases from J; bases unmatched to any gene: 5. The CDR3 extends over 17 amino acids. Germline V gene data show CDR1 as SGHVS and CDR2 as FQNEAQ. In nucleotides, the CDR3 is TGTGCCAGCAGCTTAGCCCGACTAGCGGGAGCCCCCTACGAGCAGTACTTC. Amino acid sequence: CASSLARLAGAPYEQYF. Full variable domain (rest looked up from reference TRBV7-8 and TRBJ2-7): GAGVSQSPRYKVAKRGQDVALRCDPISGHVSLFWYQQALGQGPEFLTYFQNEAQLDKSGLPSDRFFAERPEGSVSTLKIQRTQQEDSAVYLCASSLARLAGAPYEQYFGPGTRLTVT.

This clonotype has just a few counts. The chain recombines TRBV12-3 or TRBV12-4 with TRBJ1-5, with no clear D. The CDR3 has 15 residues. The V end lost 3 bases, the J end lost 0 bases, and 9 bases lay between the germline ends. The CDR3 DNA is TGTGCCAGCAGTTTCTTGGGGAATAGCAATCAGCCCCAGCATTTT. The encoded protein is CASSFLGNSNQPQHF.

Concerning this clonotype itself: Mismatch with germline at one junction end may stem from a read error. The gene calls are TRBV5-6 and TRBJ2-3; 11 bases map to TRBD1. Per germline, CDR1 SGHDT and CDR2 YYEEEE. This CDR3 has 15 amino acids. DNA of the CDR3: TGTGCCGGCAGCTTGGAGGACAGGGGGCGGGATACGCAGTATTTT. Residues: CAGSLEDRGRDTQYF.

This clonotype has only a few counts. The chain links TRBV10-3 to TRBJ2-1, with 8 bases aligning to TRBD2. This CDR3 contains 13 residues. CDR1 and CDR2 from the germline V gene are ENHRY and SYGVKD. With 8 bases clipped from V and 7 bases from J, the junction kept 7 bases outside the gene matches. This chain's CDR3 is CAISPPSGNEQFF. For the CDR3, the DNA is TGTGCCATCTCTCCCCCTAGCGGGAATGAGCAGTTCTTC.